These 22 T cell receptor beta chains came from one sample sequenced in a study of T cell repertoires in cytomegalovirus infection. These receptors' antigens are unknown. TCRdb recomputed calls from the reads with MiXCR, one row per CDR3 protein. The sample lists 700,000 to 850,000 distinct CDR3 sequences, about 33% occurring once. Specimen: cultured CD8+ T cells from PBMCs, collected from culture after CMV antigen stimulation. The receptor source for this set is a human donor in good health (CMV status not recorded). Some clones in this sample may be carry-over from other donors' samples.

This clonotype was detected many times. The chain is built from TRBV7-2 and TRBJ1-5, with unresolved D. The V end lost 7 bases, the J end lost 15 bases, and 13 bases lay between the germline ends. The germline V gene encodes CDR1 SGHTA and CDR2 FQGNSA. This CDR3 has 10 amino acids. The CDR3 DNA reads as TGTGCCAGCAACACGTATTCTCGGCATTTT. It translates to CASNTYSRHF.

J is TRBJ2-5 and V is TRBV5-1, with TRBD1 identical over 12 bases. The CDR3 is 16 residues long. The germline CDR1 and CDR2 sequences are SGHRS and YFSETQ. The J segment lost 4 bases and the V segment lost 4 bases, leaving 8 bases of the junction unmatched. CDR3 protein: CASSHGTGGAGETQYF. CDR3 sequence (DNA): TGCGCCAGCAGCCACGGGACAGGGGGCGCGGGAGAGACCCAGTACTTC.

The chain recombines TRBV2 with TRBJ1-4; D might be TRBD1 (5 bases). Germline V gene sequence: CDR1 SNHLY, CDR2 FYNNEI. The CDR3 totals 16 residues. Deletions cut 2 bases from V and 8 bases from J, with 18 bases between. This chain's CDR3 is CASSESRVGDKEKLFF. DNA of the CDR3: TGTGCCAGCAGTGAAAGTCGGGTGGGGGATAAGGAAAAACTGTTTTTT. Full variable domain (remainder filled in from reference TRBV2 and TRBJ1-4): EPEVTQTPSHQVTQMGQEVILRCVPISNHLYFYWYRQILGQKVEFLVSFYNNEISEKSEIFDDQFSVERPDGSNFTLKIRSTKLEDSAMYFCASSESRVGDKEKLFFGSGTQLSVL.

The chain links TRBV6-6 to TRBJ1-1, with D unclear. V was trimmed by 4 bases and J by 0 bases, leaving 9 bases between them. Germline values: CDR1 MNHNY, CDR2 SVGAGI (reference sequence). This CDR3 comprises 14 residues. DNA for the CDR3: TGTGCCAGCAGTTTAGAGGAGGTGAACACTGAAGCTTTCTTT. Amino acid sequence: CASSLEEVNTEAFF.

J is TRBJ1-6 and V is TRBV11-3; no definite D call. Trimming removed 4 bases from V and 1 base from J, with 17 bases in between. CDR1 SGHNT and CDR2 YENEEA come from the germline V gene. There are 18 residues in the CDR3. CDR3 loop: CASSSKSLRGSYNSPLHF. The CDR3 nucleotides are TGTGCCAGCAGCTCAAAATCCCTCCGAGGATCCTATAATTCACCCCTCCACTTT. The full variable domain, completed using reference TRBV11-3 and TRBJ1-6, is EAGVVQSPRYKIIEKKQPVAFWCNPISGHNTLYWYLQNLGQGPELLIRYENEEAVDDSQLPKDRFSAERLKGVDSTLKIQPAELGDSAVYLCASSSKSLRGSYNSPLHFGNGTRLTVT.

This clonotype has ten or more counts. The chain has TRBV7-6 and TRBJ2-3, with D possibly being TRBD1 (5 bases). V was pared by 5 bases and J by 5 bases, with 14 bases between. The CDR3 runs 14 residues. Per the germline V gene, CDR1 is SGHVS and CDR2 is FNYEAQ. CDR3 DNA: TGTGCCAGCAGCGACAGCATCCGAGAAGATACGCAGTATTTT. Amino acids: CASSDSIREDTQYF. Using reference TRBV7-6 and TRBJ2-3 for the parts outside the CDR3, the full variable domain is GAGVSQSPRYKVTKRGQDVALRCDPISGHVSLYWYRQALGQGPEFLTYFNYEAQQDKSGLPNDRFSAERPEGSISTLTIQRTEQRDSAMYRCASSDSIREDTQYFGPGTRLTVL.

This rearrangement joins TRBV4-3 to TRBJ2-3, with D maybe TRBD2 (6 bases). This CDR3 comprises 16 residues. Germline CDR1 LGHNA, CDR2 YSLEER. V lost 1 base and J 6 bases, leaving 17 bases between the germline ends. CDR3 residues: CASSQAREDSRDTQYF. The CDR3, as DNA: TGCGCCAGCAGCCAAGCTAGGGAGGACTCAAGGGATACGCAGTATTTT.

The chain links TRBV7-8 to TRBJ1-1; D is uncertain. The CDR3 sequence is 12 residues long. Germline-derived CDR1 and CDR2 are SGHVS and FQNEAQ. V was clipped by 2 bases and J by 6 bases, with 7 bases between them. CDR3 nucleotides: TGTGCCAGCAGCTTACGACATTCTGAAGCTTTCTTT. Protein: CASSLRHSEAFF. The full variable domain, with the rest looked up from reference TRBV7-8 and TRBJ1-1, is GAGVSQSPRYKVAKRGQDVALRCDPISGHVSLFWYQQALGQGPEFLTYFQNEAQLDKSGLPSDRFFAERPEGSVSTLKIQRTQQEDSAVYLCASSLRHSEAFFGQGTRLTVV.

The sample holds a few counts of this clonotype. This chain connects TRBV7-6 to TRBJ2-3; possible D gene TRBD2, 5 bases. Germline loops: CDR1 SGHVS, CDR2 FNYEAQ. V gave up 5 bases and J gave up 4 bases, with 19 bases separating them. The CDR3 contains 16 residues. The chain's CDR3 is CASSPMTMALADTQYF. CDR3 DNA sequence: TGTGCCAGCAGCCCGATGACTATGGCATTGGCAGATACGCAGTATTTT.

This clonotype was found a few times. The chain carries TRBV10-3 and TRBJ1-3, with no clear D. The CDR3 is 15 amino acids. Germline V gene lookup returns CDR1 ENHRY and CDR2 SYGVKD. The ends were cut back, 6 bases at V and 0 bases at J, with 12 bases in the middle. CDR3 in DNA: TGTGCCATCAGCCCGGACCGGAGCTCTGGAAACACCATATATTTT. Its translation is CAISPDRSSGNTIYF.

The chain uses TRBV7-3 and TRBJ2-5, with D possibly TRBD1 on 6 matching bases. Germline V CDR1 and CDR2: SGHTA, FQGTGA. This CDR3 is 15 amino acids long. The ends were cut back, 3 bases at V and 2 bases at J, with 13 bases in the middle. CDR3 nucleotide sequence: TGTGCCAGCAGCTTCGGGTTCAGGGGACAAGAGACCCAGTACTTC. It codes for CASSFGFRGQETQYF. Complete variable domain (other parts from reference TRBV7-3 and TRBJ2-5): GAGVSQTPSNKVTEKGKYVELRCDPISGHTALYWYRQSLGQGPEFLIYFQGTGAADDSGLPNDRFFAVRPEGSVSTLKIQRTERGDSAVYLCASSFGFRGQETQYFGPGTRLLVL.

The rearrangement uses TRBV5-4 and TRBJ1-1; the match to TRBD1 covers 9 bases. Germline V gene lookup returns CDR1 SGHNT and CDR2 YYREEE (reference sequence). This CDR3 is built from 17 residues. V lost 4 bases, J lost 2 bases, and 12 bases stayed unmatched. CDR3 residues: CASSLRTGVRGNTEAFF. The CDR3 DNA is TGTGCCAGCAGCCTCCGGACAGGGGTTCGAGGAAACACTGAAGCTTTCTTT.

The rearrangement joins TRBV3-1 to TRBJ2-7; TRBD2 matches at 9 bases. The CDR3 runs to 15 residues. From germline, CDR1 is LGHDT and CDR2 YNNKEL (reference sequence). The junction had 9 bases not matched to a gene; V was cut back by 2 bases and J by 7 bases. CDR3: CASSQPGLAFGEQYV. CDR3 DNA: TGTGCCAGCAGCCAACCGGGACTAGCATTTGGGGAGCAGTACGTC.

This clonotype was seen repeatedly, ten times or more. The genes are TRBV7-2 and TRBJ1-2; D is ambiguous. This CDR3 contains 13 residues. V was cut by 10 bases and J by 2 bases, with 14 bases left in between. Germline V gene sequence: CDR1 SGHTA, CDR2 FQGNSA. The CDR3 nucleotides are TGTGCCACCCTAAGGGATGTGAACTATGGCTACACCTTC. It encodes CATLRDVNYGYTF.

The sample holds a few counts of this clonotype. The chain employs TRBV12-3 or TRBV12-4 and TRBJ2-5; 7 positions match TRBD2. The CDR3 has 13 amino acids. J lost 4 bases, V lost 3 bases, and 2 bases had no gene match. CDR3 DNA: TGTGCCAGCAGTTTTGCGGGGGTAGAGACCCAGTACTTC. Its protein product is CASSFAGVETQYF.

This clonotype has only a few counts. This chain uses TRBV7-9 with TRBJ1-5; unclear D gene. The V end was cut by 2 bases, the J end by 3 bases, with 11 bases between. The CDR3 is 15 amino acids. Germline CDR1 reads SEHNR; CDR2 reads FQNEAQ (reference sequence). The CDR3 region is CASSLTDTDNQPQHF. The CDR3 region has the DNA TGTGCCAGCAGCTTAACTGACACCGACAATCAGCCCCAGCATTTT.

This clonotype has a handful of counts. This chain joins TRBV2 and TRBJ2-7, with a possible D match to TRBD1 (6 bases). Trimming stripped 4 bases from V and 4 bases from J, with 11 bases between. The CDR3 runs 13 residues. Germline CDR1 is SNHLY and CDR2 is FYNNEI. The CDR3: CASSGTVEYEQYV. The CDR3, as DNA: TGTGCCAGCAGTGGGACAGTAGAGTACGAGCAGTACGTC.

This clonotype appeared many times. The CDR3 DNA is TGTGCCACAAAGACAGGGGGCCTTGAAGCTTTCTTT. It codes for CATKTGGLEAFF. This chain uses TRBV6-1 with TRBJ1-1; 10 bases fit TRBD1. V dropped 10 bases and J dropped 7; count of bases not matched to a gene: 6. CDR3 length: 12 amino acids. The germline CDR1 and CDR2 sequences are MNHNS and SASEGT.

This clonotype has just a few counts. The rearrangement links TRBV6-5 to TRBJ1-2; the D is unclear. Trimming stripped 0 bases from V and 4 bases from J, with 15 bases between. This CDR3 spans 16 amino acids. Per the germline V gene, CDR1 is MNHEY and CDR2 is SVGAGI. CDR3 loop: CASSYSIGRRGYGYTF. CDR3 in DNA: TGTGCCAGCAGTTACTCCATTGGCAGGCGGGGCTATGGCTACACCTTC.

The chain combines TRBV7-4 with TRBJ1-2; 7 bases align to TRBD1. V lost 1 base and J lost 8; bases outside the gene matches: 13. Per the germline V gene, CDR1 is SGHVT and CDR2 is SQSDAQ. CDR3 length: 16 residues. The CDR3 bases are TGTGCCAGCAGCTTAGGACAGGGCCTTCCTGGAGTAGGCTACACCTTC. Protein sequence: CASSLGQGLPGVGYTF.

V usage is TRBV24-1 and J usage is TRBJ2-1; 7 bases fit TRBD1. The trim removed 4 bases at V and 7 bases at J, leaving 9 bases unmatched. Per the germline V gene, CDR1 is KGHDR and CDR2 is SFDVKD. The CDR3 covers 15 residues. This chain's CDR3 is CATSDFKKQGNEQFF. Written as DNA, the CDR3 is TGTGCCACCAGTGACTTCAAAAAACAGGGGAATGAGCAGTTCTTC.

This chain uses TRBV19 with TRBJ2-1; 9 nucleotides line up with TRBD1. Germline assignment: CDR1 LNHDA and CDR2 SQIVND (reference sequence). V was pared by 4 bases and J by 9 bases, with 10 bases of the junction left unmatched. CDR3 length: 15 amino acids. The CDR3 nucleotides are TGTGCCAGTAGTAGGACAGGGGAAGGTTACGCTGAGCAGTTCTTC. Its translation: CASSRTGEGYAEQFF.